Listed below are T cell receptor beta chains from one sample, sequenced in a study of regulatory T cells in long-lasting Graves disease. One entry per CDR3 protein, called by TCRdb with MiXCR from the multiplex PCR reads. The data contain approximately 400,000 distinct CDR3 sequences, around 20% of them singletons. The specimen comprised peripheral blood mononuclear cells (PBMCs), sampled when the disease was refractory, from a patient treated with antithyroid drugs. The receptors stem from a female donor with Graves disease. The CDR3 runs from the conserved cysteine through the conserved F or W. A D gene is named only where the DNA matches it firmly. Size is stated for part of the rows, as once, few or many counts, or as a class when the clone is expanded.

j_call d_call clone_size v_call cdr3_nt cdr3_aa
TRBJ2-7 . many TRBV20-1 TGCAGTGCTAGACTTCTCCTAGAGCAGTACTTC CSARLLLEQYF
TRBJ2-1 . . TRBV2 TGTGCCAGCAGTGAAGCGGGGCTTAGCTCCTACAATGAGCAGTTCTTC CASSEAGLSSYNEQFF
TRBJ2-3 . . TRBV20-1 TGCAGTGCTGGACGCAATACAGGAGGGCCTGGAAGGGCAGATACGCAGTATTTT CSAGRNTGGPGRADTQYF
TRBJ2-5 TRBD1 many TRBV24-1 TGTGCCACCAGTGATTCCGGGACAGGGAAAGAGACCCAGTACTTC CATSDSGTGKETQYF
TRBJ2-7 . few TRBV6-1 TGTGCCAGCCGGAGGCGGGACTACGAGCAGTACTTC CASRRRDYEQYF
TRBJ1-2 TRBD1 few TRBV4-3 TGCGCCAGCAGCCGAAACAGGGACAGTAGCTATGGCTACACCTTC CASSRNRDSSYGYTF
TRBJ2-7 . . TRBV20-1 TGCAGTGCTAGAGATCGAAACGAGCAGTACTTC CSARDRNEQYF
TRBJ1-1 . many TRBV27 TGTGCCAGCAGTTCCACCTGGACCCGGGCGGGCAATATGAACACTGAAGCTTTCTTT CASSSTWTRAGNMNTEAFF
TRBJ2-7 TRBD1 few TRBV5-6 TGTGCCTCCGCAGGGGGCTACGAGCAGTACTTC CASAGGYEQYF
TRBJ2-7 . many TRBV6-5 TGTGCCAGCAGTTACTCGTCACCGGGCGAGCAGTACTTC CASSYSSPGEQYF
TRBJ2-1 TRBD2 . TRBV10-3 TGTGCCATCAGGGAGACTAGCGGAGGGCCTAGCTCCTACAATGAGCAGTTCTTC CAIRETSGGPSSYNEQFF
TRBJ2-2 . . TRBV9 TGTGCCAGCAGACAGGGAGAAACCGGGGAGCTGTTTTTT CASRQGETGELFF
TRBJ2-7 TRBD1 once TRBV7-9 TGTGCCAGCAGCTTAGCCCAGGGGGCTTTCTACGAGCAGTACTTC CASSLAQGAFYEQYF
TRBJ1-5 . few TRBV15 TGTGCCACCAGCAGAACTGAGCGTCAGCCCCAGCATTTT CATSRTERQPQHF
TRBJ2-1 . few TRBV2 TGTGCCAGCAGTGCTGAGACCTACAATGAGCAGTTCTTC CASSAETYNEQFF
TRBJ2-5 . . TRBV20-1 TGCAGTGCTTGGCAGGAAAGGGGCCCATCGGAGACCCAGTACTTC CSAWQERGPSETQYF
TRBJ2-2 . many TRBV12-3/TRBV12-4 TGTGCCAGCAGCCCGGACTCCCCGGCCGGGGAGCTGTTTTTT CASSPDSPAGELFF
TRBJ2-5 TRBD1 many TRBV20-1 TGCAGTGCTGAAAATACAGGGGGTTCCCGAGAGACCCAGTACTTC CSAENTGGSRETQYF
TRBJ2-7 TRBD1 many TRBV27 TGTGCCAGCAGTCTGAAGGGGAAGGGGGCTTCCTACGAGCAGTACTTC CASSLKGKGASYEQYF
TRBJ2-3 . . TRBV30 TGTGCCTGGAGTGTCCAGGGTCCTGGCTCGCAGGATACGCAGTATTTT CAWSVQGPGSQDTQYF
TRBJ2-5 . many TRBV6-1 TGTGCCAGCAAGCTAGATAGCGTACAAGAGACCCAGTACTTC CASKLDSVQETQYF
TRBJ1-6 . few TRBV9 TGTGCCAGCAGCGTCGAGAATTCACCCCTCCACTTT CASSVENSPLHF
TRBJ2-4 . many TRBV6-1 TGTGCCAGCAGTGACGGGGACGGAATAGCCAAAAACATTCAGTACTTC CASSDGDGIAKNIQYF
TRBJ1-4 TRBD1 many TRBV13 TGTGCCAGCAGCGACTCAAAACAGGGGGCGGCTAATGAAAAACTGTTTTTT CASSDSKQGAANEKLFF
TRBJ2-7 TRBD2 . TRBV7-9 TGTGCCAGCAGCCCTCGACTAGCGGCCTACGAGCAGTACTTC CASSPRLAAYEQYF
TRBJ2-7 . . TRBV19 TGTGCCAGTGGTATAGGACCGGGGCCAGGCGAGCAGTACTTC CASGIGPGPGEQYF
TRBJ2-7 TRBD1 . TRBV5-1 TGCGCCAGCAGCTACGGACAGGGCAGGGCCTACGAGCAGTACTTC CASSYGQGRAYEQYF
TRBJ2-5 TRBD1 . TRBV29-1 TGCAGCGCTGGGAGACAGGGACCCTTCGAGACCCAGTACTTC CSAGRQGPFETQYF
TRBJ2-7 . many TRBV6-1 TGTGCCAGCAGAGATGGGGGGGGCCCCACCTACGAGCAGTACTTC CASRDGGGPTYEQYF